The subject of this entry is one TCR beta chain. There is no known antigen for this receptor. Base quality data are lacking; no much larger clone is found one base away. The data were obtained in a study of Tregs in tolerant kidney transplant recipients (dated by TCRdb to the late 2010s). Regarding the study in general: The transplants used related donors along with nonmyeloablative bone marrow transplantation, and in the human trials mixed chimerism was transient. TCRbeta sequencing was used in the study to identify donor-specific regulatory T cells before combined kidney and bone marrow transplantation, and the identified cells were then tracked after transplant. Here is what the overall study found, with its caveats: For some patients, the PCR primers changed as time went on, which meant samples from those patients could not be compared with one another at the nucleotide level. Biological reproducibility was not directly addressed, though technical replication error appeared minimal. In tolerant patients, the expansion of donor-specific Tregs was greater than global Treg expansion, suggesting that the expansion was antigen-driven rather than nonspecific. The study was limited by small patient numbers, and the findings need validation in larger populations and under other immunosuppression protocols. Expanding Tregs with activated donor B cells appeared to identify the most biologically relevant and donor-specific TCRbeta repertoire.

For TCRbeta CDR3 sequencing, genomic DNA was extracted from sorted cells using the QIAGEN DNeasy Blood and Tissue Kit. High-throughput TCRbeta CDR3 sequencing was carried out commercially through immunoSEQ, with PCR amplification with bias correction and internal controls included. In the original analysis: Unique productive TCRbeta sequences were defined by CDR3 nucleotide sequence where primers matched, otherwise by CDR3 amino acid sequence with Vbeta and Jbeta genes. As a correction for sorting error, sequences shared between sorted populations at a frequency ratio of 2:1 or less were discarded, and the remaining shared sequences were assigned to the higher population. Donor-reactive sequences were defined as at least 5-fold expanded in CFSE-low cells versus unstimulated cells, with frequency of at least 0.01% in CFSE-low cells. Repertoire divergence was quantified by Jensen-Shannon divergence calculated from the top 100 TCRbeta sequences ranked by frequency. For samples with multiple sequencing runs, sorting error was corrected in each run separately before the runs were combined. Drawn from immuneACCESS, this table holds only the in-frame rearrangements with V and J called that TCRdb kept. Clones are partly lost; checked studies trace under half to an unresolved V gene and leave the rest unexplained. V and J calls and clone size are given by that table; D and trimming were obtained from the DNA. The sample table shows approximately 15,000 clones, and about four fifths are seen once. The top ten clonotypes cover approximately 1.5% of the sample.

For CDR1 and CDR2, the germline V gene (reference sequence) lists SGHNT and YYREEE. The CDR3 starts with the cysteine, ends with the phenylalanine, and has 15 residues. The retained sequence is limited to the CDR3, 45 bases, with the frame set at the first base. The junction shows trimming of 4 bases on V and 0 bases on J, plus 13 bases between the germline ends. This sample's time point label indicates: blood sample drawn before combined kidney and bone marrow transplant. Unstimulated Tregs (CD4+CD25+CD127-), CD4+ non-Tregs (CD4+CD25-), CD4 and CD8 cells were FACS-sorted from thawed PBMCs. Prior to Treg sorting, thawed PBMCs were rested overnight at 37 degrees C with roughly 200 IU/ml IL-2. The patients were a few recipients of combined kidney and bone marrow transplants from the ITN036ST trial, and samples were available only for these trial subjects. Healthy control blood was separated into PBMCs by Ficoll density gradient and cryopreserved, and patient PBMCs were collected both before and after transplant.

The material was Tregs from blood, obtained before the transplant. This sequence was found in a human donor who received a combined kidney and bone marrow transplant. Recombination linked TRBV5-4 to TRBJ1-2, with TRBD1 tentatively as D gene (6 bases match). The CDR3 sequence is CASSPGTTSNYGYTF. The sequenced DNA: TGTGCCAGCAGCCCCGGGACAACTTCTAACTATGGCTACACCTTC.